Reported below is one T cell receptor (beta chain). Assay: immunoSEQ multiplex PCR; the TCRdb copy retains only in-frame clones and omits some. The table shows 310,000 or so clones, with about 91% occurring only once. This sample is part of a study of blood T cell repertoires in COVID-19. The CDR3 runs to 16 residues. Trimming at V came to 0 bases and at J to 6 bases, leaving 9 bases not matched to a gene. Per germline, CDR1 SGDLS and CDR2 YYNGEE. This TCR derives from a woman aged 18-29 years who had recovered from COVID-19. Sequences were obtained from PBMCs or T cells enriched from blood (not recorded which). The genes are TRBV9 and TRBJ1-1, with 9 bases identical to TRBD1. The CDR3 nucleotides are TGTGCCAGCAGCGTAGTAGGCGGGACAGGGAGGGCTGAAGCTTTCTTT. Translation: CASSVVGGTGRAEAFF.